This passage covers 19 T cell receptor beta chains from one sample sequenced in a study of shared clonotypes between healthy human individuals (TCRdb year 2020). Library method: the immunoSEQ multiplex PCR assay. The table comes from immuneACCESS by way of TCRdb, which keeps in-frame sequences with V and J called. Part of the clones is missing from these tables; in studies checked, under half for an unresolved V gene and the rest for unknown reasons. In this sample the table shows around 510,000 clones, about 96% of which occur a single time. The leading ten clones occupy approximately 0.06% of the sample. The sequenced sample consisted of naive CD4+ T cells sorted from blood. The cell subset or site label on this specimen signifies: CD45RA+ positively selected. The receptors here all came from a woman in her thirties in good health.

CDR3 in amino acids: CASSLRETEAFF. CDR3 nucleotides: TGTGCCAGCAGCTTAAGGGAAACTGAAGCTTTCTTT. The chain has TRBV13 and TRBJ1-1; D is undetermined. V was trimmed by 2 bases and J by 5 bases, leaving 6 bases between them. The CDR3 sequence is 12 residues long. Germline V gene lookup returns CDR1 PRHDT and CDR2 FYEKMQ (reference sequence).

Concerning this clone itself: Other DNA variants within this sample encode the same CDR3. The genes are TRBV27 and TRBJ2-3; D unclear. There are 12 residues in the CDR3. V lost 5 bases, J lost 3 bases, and 6 bases lay in between. The V gene's germline CDR1 is MNHEY and CDR2 SMNVEV (reference sequence). DNA of the CDR3: TGTGCCAGCAGTCTCCCTACAGATACGCAGTATTTT. This codes for CASSLPTDTQYF.

The rearrangement joins TRBV4-1 to TRBJ2-5; D unclear. The CDR3 is made up of 13 amino acids. The germline gives CDR1 MGHRA, CDR2 YSYEKL. The V gene lost 1 base and the J gene lost 3 bases, with 6 bases spanning the gap. DNA of the CDR3: TGCGCCAGCAGCCAAGGGACCGAAGAGACCCAGTACTTC. Residues: CASSQGTEETQYF.

V gene TRBV6-6 combines with J gene TRBJ1-1; D not certain. This CDR3 has 14 amino acids. Germline CDR1 MNHNY, CDR2 SVGAGI (reference sequence). The V end lost 6 bases, the J end lost 1 base, and 12 bases lay between the germline ends. The CDR3 here is CASSSGPPNTEAFF. The CDR3 DNA is TGTGCCAGCAGCTCCGGGCCACCGAACACTGAAGCTTTCTTT.

The J gene is TRBJ2-7, the V gene TRBV11-3, with D perhaps matching TRBD2 (5 bases). The CDR3 contains 15 residues. The V and J ends lost 0 bases and 1 base respectively, with 10 bases between them. The V gene's germline CDR1 is SGHNT and CDR2 YENEEA. This CDR3 is CASSLEFGGSYEQYF. For the CDR3, the DNA is TGTGCCAGCAGCTTAGAATTTGGCGGGTCCTACGAGCAGTACTTC. Full variable domain (missing parts from reference TRBV11-3 and TRBJ2-7): EAGVVQSPRYKIIEKKQPVAFWCNPISGHNTLYWYLQNLGQGPELLIRYENEEAVDDSQLPKDRFSAERLKGVDSTLKIQPAELGDSAVYLCASSLEFGGSYEQYFGPGTRLTVT.

This chain connects TRBV14 to TRBJ2-4; D call uncertain. The CDR3 spans 18 residues. Per the germline V gene, CDR1 is SGHDN and CDR2 is FVKESK. V dropped 0 bases and J dropped 0 bases, with 15 bases sitting between them. For the CDR3, the DNA is TGTGCCAGCAGCCAAGACCCCCATGGGGTTAGAGCCAAAAACATTCAGTACTTC. Its protein is CASSQDPHGVRAKNIQYF.

This chain joins TRBV19 and TRBJ1-1, with D maybe TRBD1 (6 bases). V gave up 3 bases and J gave up 0 bases, with 8 bases separating them. The CDR3 contains 14 residues. Germline CDR1 and CDR2: LNHDA and SQIVND (reference sequence). In nucleotides, the CDR3 is TGTGCCAGTAGTATCAGGGGTTTGAACACTGAAGCTTTCTTT. Translation gives CASSIRGLNTEAFF.

Written as DNA, the CDR3 is TGTGCCTGGAGCTACAGGGGGCTGAGAGCTTTCTTT. Protein product: CAWSYRGLRAFF. The rearrangement joins TRBV30 to TRBJ1-1; TRBD1 agrees at 9 bases. The CDR3 is made up of 12 amino acids. Looked up from germline, CDR1 is GTSNPN and CDR2 is SVGIG (reference sequence). J lost 10 bases, V lost 3 bases, and 6 bases had no gene match.

This rearrangement joins TRBV7-3 to TRBJ2-4; D is uncertain. The V end was cut by 3 bases, the J end by 0 bases, with 9 bases between. Germline V gene data show CDR1 as SGHTA and CDR2 as FQGTGA. This CDR3 has 15 residues. This chain's CDR3 is CASSFDLLAKNIQYF. In nucleotides, the CDR3 is TGTGCCAGCAGCTTCGACCTATTAGCCAAAAACATTCAGTACTTC. The full variable domain, completed using reference TRBV7-3 and TRBJ2-4, is GAGVSQTPSNKVTEKGKYVELRCDPISGHTALYWYRQSLGQGPEFLIYFQGTGAADDSGLPNDRFFAVRPEGSVSTLKIQRTERGDSAVYLCASSFDLLAKNIQYFGAGTRLSVL.

This rearrangement joins TRBV7-3 to TRBJ2-1; 9 positions agree with TRBD2. V gave up 5 bases and J gave up 4 bases; unmatched junction bases: 9. CDR3 length equals 16 residues. Germline values: CDR1 SGHTA, CDR2 FQGTGA. As DNA, the CDR3 is TGTGCCAGCAGCCCGGGTCGGACTAGCGATTACAATGAGCAGTTCTTC. It codes for CASSPGRTSDYNEQFF.

The table lists this clone with a count of one. This rearrangement joins TRBV28 to TRBJ1-1, with D maybe TRBD1 (5 bases). CDR1 MDHEN and CDR2 SYDVKM come from the germline V gene. This CDR3 has 15 residues. Trimming pared 4 bases from V and 0 bases from J, leaving 12 bases between. Here the CDR3 DNA reads TGTGCCAGCAGTTCGCAGACAGACATGAACACTGAAGCTTTCTTT. Translating gives CASSSQTDMNTEAFF.

The chain combines TRBV10-2 with TRBJ2-5; TRBD2 matches 7 bases. Germline CDR1 and CDR2: WSHSY and SAAADI. V shed 3 bases and J 0 bases; nucleotides not matched to a gene: 4. This CDR3 is 15 amino acids long. The DNA of the CDR3 is TGCGCCAGCAGTGATAGCGGGTCGTACCAAGAGACCCAGTACTTC. Protein sequence: CASSDSGSYQETQYF.

V usage is TRBV10-2 and J usage is TRBJ1-1; D gene ambiguous. Trimming took 2 bases from V and 1 from J, leaving 8 bases between them. The CDR3 contains 14 residues. CDR1 and CDR2 from the germline V gene are WSHSY and SAAADI. The CDR3, as DNA: TGCGCCAGCAGTGAGATGGGCCGGAACACTGAAGCTTTCTTT. Its protein product is CASSEMGRNTEAFF.

The V and J genes are TRBV5-3 and TRBJ1-2, with D hard to call. TRBV5-3 is sorted into the ORF group, with uncertain function. This CDR3 comprises 11 residues. V was trimmed by 3 bases and J by 8 bases, leaving 8 bases between them. The CDR3 loop is CARSWVEGYTF. The DNA for the CDR3 is TGTGCCAGAAGCTGGGTTGAGGGCTACACCTTC.

The chain links TRBV7-2 to TRBJ2-7; D call uncertain. Trimming shortened V by 3 bases and J by 3 bases, and 12 bases separated the two germline ends. Germline CDR1 and CDR2: SGHTA and FQGNSA. The CDR3 consists of 14 residues. CDR3 nucleotides: TGTGCCAGCAGCTTTACCTCGGGCAACTACGAGCAGTACTTC. It encodes CASSFTSGNYEQYF.

This clone has only a few counts. The chain uses TRBV28 and TRBJ1-2; possible D gene TRBD1, 5 bases. V was shortened by 3 bases and J by 6 bases, with 14 bases between the two germline ends. The germline CDR1 and CDR2 sequences are MDHEN and SYDVKM. This CDR3 is built from 14 residues. The CDR3 sequence: CASSFGGRGNGYTF. The CDR3, as DNA: TGTGCCAGCAGTTTCGGGGGGAGGGGTAATGGCTACACCTTC.

The chain links TRBV28 to TRBJ2-7; 8 bases are a match to TRBD2. V shed 9 bases, J shed 5 bases, and the junction held 15 bases outside the gene matches. The CDR3 is 15 amino acids. Germline CDR1 MDHEN, CDR2 SYDVKM. CDR3 sequence reads: CASIRAGDGAHEQYF. CDR3 in DNA: TGTGCCAGTATCAGAGCGGGGGATGGGGCCCACGAGCAGTACTTC.

V usage is TRBV11-2 and J usage is TRBJ2-6; D may be TRBD1 (6 bases). CDR3 size: 16 residues. Trimming took off 6 bases at V and 0 bases at J, with 12 bases between the two ends. CDR1 and CDR2 (germline): SGHAT, FQNNGV. The CDR3 sequence: CASSLNRDSGANVLTF. The CDR3 nucleotides are TGTGCCAGCAGTTTGAACAGGGACTCTGGGGCCAACGTCCTGACTTTC.

CDR3: CASRGPAGVSEQYF. CDR3 sequence (DNA): TGTGCCAGCAGGGGGCCAGCGGGAGTATCCGAGCAGTACTTC. V is TRBV2 and J is TRBJ2-7; 8 bases agree with TRBD2. CDR1 and CDR2 (germline): SNHLY, FYNNEI. This CDR3 has 14 amino acids. Trimming removed 6 bases from V and 6 bases from J; junction bases left unmatched: 10.